This T cell receptor beta chain was documented in a study of cytomegalovirus exposure and HLA in healthy donors. Looking at the study overall: Prior work identified around 100 million unique TCR beta sequences in some 180 million T cells.

Study outcomes and limitations: Apart from CMV serostatus, no immune exposure information was available. Reportedly, HLA-A and HLA-B alleles of most subjects were accurately predicted from TCR beta. Later, an analysis showed that TCR beta chains associated with HLA were more clonally expanded than others that were equally common.

It was with 60 Vbeta and 13 Jbeta primers that the PCR ran. The assay was immunoSEQ multiplex PCR, and TCRdb's table has in-frame clones only and misses some. The profile shows 110,000 to 150,000 clones, about four fifths of them singletons. This clone was observed once. Antigen unknown. The receptor's source is a woman between 18 and 29 years old in good health and CMV-seropositive. The sample taken for sequencing was PBMCs.

This CDR3 reads CASSLVATTGMGRDNQPQHF. The CDR3 DNA sequence: TGCGCCAGCAGCTTGGTGGCCACGACAGGGATGGGAAGGGATAATCAGCCCCAGCATTTT. The chain carries TRBV5-1 and TRBJ1-5; TRBD1 aligns across 7 bases. The CDR3 sequence is 20 residues long. Per germline, CDR1 SGHRS and CDR2 YFSETQ. The J segment lost 4 bases and the V segment lost 0 bases, leaving 19 bases of the junction unmatched.